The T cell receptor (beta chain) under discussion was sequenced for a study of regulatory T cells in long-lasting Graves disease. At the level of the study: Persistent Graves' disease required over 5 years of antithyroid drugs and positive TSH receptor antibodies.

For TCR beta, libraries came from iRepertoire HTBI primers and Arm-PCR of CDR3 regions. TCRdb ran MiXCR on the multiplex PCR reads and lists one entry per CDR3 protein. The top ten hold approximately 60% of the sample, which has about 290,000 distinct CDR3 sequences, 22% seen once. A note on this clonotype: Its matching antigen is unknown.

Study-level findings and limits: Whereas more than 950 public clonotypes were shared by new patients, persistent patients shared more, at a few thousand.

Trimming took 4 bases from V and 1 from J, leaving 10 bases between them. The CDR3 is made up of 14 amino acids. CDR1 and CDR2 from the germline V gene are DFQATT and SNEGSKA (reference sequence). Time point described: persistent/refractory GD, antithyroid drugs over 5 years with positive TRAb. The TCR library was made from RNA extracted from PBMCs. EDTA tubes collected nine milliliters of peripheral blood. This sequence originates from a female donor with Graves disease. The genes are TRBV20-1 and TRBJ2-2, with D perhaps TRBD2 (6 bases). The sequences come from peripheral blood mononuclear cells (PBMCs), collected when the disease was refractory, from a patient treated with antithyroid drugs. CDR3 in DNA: TGCAGTGCTAAGGGACTGCAGAACACCGGGGAGCTGTTTTTT. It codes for CSAKGLQNTGELFF.